The rows below give T cell receptor beta chains drawn from one sample of a study of cytomegalovirus exposure and HLA in healthy donors. The assay was immunoSEQ multiplex PCR, and TCRdb's table has in-frame clones only and misses some. The table lists more than 150,000 clones, about 77% of them singletons, with 2% to 2.5% in the top ten. Sample: PBMCs. The receptors were sampled from a woman aged 30 to 39 in good health and CMV-seropositive. Each CDR3 is given with its conserved first and last residue. Fields, in order: J gene, D gene, clone size, V gene, CDR3 DNA, CDR3 protein. A D gene is named only where the DNA matches it firmly. Size values are once, few and many counts, or a class for expanded clones, and some rows have none.

>TRBJ1-1|TRBD1|few|TRBV27
TGTGCCAGCAGTCCTTGGACAGGGGGGGACACTGAAGCTTTCTTT
CASSPWTGGDTEAFF
>TRBJ1-1|.|.|TRBV2
TGTGCCAGCAGTGAACAGGGTCATCTATTGAACACTGAAGCTTTCTTT
CASSEQGHLLNTEAFF
>TRBJ1-5|TRBD1|once|TRBV4-1
TGCGCCAGCTCGGGACAGGGGCACAATCAGCCCCAGCATTTT
CASSGQGHNQPQHF
>TRBJ2-3|.|.|TRBV9
TGTGCCAGCAGCGTAGCTCCTAGCACAGATACGCAGTATTTT
CASSVAPSTDTQYF
>TRBJ1-1|.|.|TRBV7-9
TGTGCCAGCAGCGAAGAGCAGGGCTTGAACACTGAAGCTTTCTTT
CASSEEQGLNTEAFF
>TRBJ2-2|.|.|TRBV7-2
TGTGCCAGCACCCCGCCCCTCAGCAGGGCCGGGGAGCTGTTTTTT
CASTPPLSRAGELFF
>TRBJ2-5|TRBD2|.|TRBV6-5
TGTGCCAGCAGAAAGACTAGCCGGGAGACCCAGTACTTC
CASRKTSRETQYF
>TRBJ1-1|.|.|TRBV7-6
TGTGCCAGCAGCACTCAGGGAAGGACTGAAGCTTTCTTT
CASSTQGRTEAFF
>TRBJ2-1|TRBD2|once|TRBV7-3
TGTGCCAGCAGCTCGGGAGGTGATTACAATGAGCAGTTCTTC
CASSSGGDYNEQFF
>TRBJ1-4|.|.|TRBV7-2
TGTGCCAGCAGCCAAGCCGGCAGCGGTGAAAAACTGTTTTTT
CASSQAGSGEKLFF
>TRBJ2-1|TRBD2|.|TRBV2
TGTGCCAGCAGTGTTTCGGGGGGGTATGATGAGCAGTTCTTC
CASSVSGGYDEQFF